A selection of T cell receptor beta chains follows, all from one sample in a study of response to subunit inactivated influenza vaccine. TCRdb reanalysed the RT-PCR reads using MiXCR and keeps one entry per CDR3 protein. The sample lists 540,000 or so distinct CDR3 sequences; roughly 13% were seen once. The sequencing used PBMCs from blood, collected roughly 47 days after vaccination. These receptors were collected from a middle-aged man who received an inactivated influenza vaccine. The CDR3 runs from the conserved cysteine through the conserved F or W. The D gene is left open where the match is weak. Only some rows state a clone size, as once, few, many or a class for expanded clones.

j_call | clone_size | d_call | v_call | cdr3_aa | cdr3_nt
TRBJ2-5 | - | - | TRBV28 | CASSLISGTKETQYF | TGTGCCAGCAGTTTAATTTCTGGGACCAAAGAGACCCAGTACTTC
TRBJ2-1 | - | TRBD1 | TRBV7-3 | CASSLKPGQHNEQFF | TGTGCCAGCAGCTTAAAGCCGGGACAGCACAATGAGCAGTTCTTC
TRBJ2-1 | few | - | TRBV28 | CASSWTVNNEQFF | TGTGCCAGCAGCTGGACAGTGAACAATGAGCAGTTCTTC
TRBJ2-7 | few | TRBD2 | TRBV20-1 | CSALRTSGPYEQYF | TGCAGTGCTCTTAGGACTAGCGGGCCCTACGAGCAGTACTTC
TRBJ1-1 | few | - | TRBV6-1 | CASSIGPGGGTEAFF | TGTGCCAGCAGCATAGGACCGGGTGGTGGCACTGAAGCTTTCTTT
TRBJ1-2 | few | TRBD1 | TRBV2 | CASNGQGDGYTF | TGTGCCAGCAATGGACAGGGTGATGGCTACACCTTC
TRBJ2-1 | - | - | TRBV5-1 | CASSLEPRNEQFF | TGCGCCAGCAGCTTGGAACCGCGTAATGAGCAGTTCTTC
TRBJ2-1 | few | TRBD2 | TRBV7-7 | CASSPTSVPYNEQFF | TGTGCCAGCAGCCCAACTAGCGTACCATACAATGAGCAGTTCTTC
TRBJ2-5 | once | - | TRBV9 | CASSPNLGFLMRETQYF | TGTGCCAGCAGCCCAAACTTAGGGTTTTTGATGCGAGAGACCCAGTACTTC
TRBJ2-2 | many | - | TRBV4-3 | CASRTIGDTGELFF | TGCGCCAGCAGGACCATCGGAGACACCGGGGAGCTGTTTTTT
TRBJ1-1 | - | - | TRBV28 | CASSPPGGKAFF | TGTGCCAGCAGTCCGCCCGGGGGCAAAGCTTTCTTT